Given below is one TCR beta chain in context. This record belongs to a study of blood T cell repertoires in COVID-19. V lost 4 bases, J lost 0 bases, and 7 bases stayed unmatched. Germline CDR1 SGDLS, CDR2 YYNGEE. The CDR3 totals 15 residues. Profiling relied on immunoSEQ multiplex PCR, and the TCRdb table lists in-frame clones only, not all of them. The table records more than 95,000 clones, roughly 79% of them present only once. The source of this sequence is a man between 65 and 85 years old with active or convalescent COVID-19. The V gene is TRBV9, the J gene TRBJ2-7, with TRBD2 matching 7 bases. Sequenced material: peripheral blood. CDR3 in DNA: TGTGCCAGCAGCACAACTAGCGTCAGCTCCTACGAGCAGTACTTC. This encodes CASSTTSVSSYEQYF.